The next 3 T cell receptor beta chains were all read from a single sample in a study of blood T cell repertoires in COVID-19. Sequencing was performed with immunoSEQ multiplex PCR; in TCRdb, only in-frame clones are kept and a portion is missing. The data hold 200,000 to 250,000 clones, with roughly 89% observed a single time. The sample consisted of peripheral blood. Source of these receptors: a man aged 25-40 years who had recovered from COVID-19.

V and J are TRBV19 and TRBJ1-6; 9 nucleotides match TRBD1. In germline, CDR1 is LNHDA, CDR2 SQIVND (reference sequence). V dropped 0 bases and J dropped 10; count of bases not matched to a gene: 10. The CDR3 spans 17 residues. CDR3 nucleotide sequence: TGTGCCAGTAGTATAGAGGCGGGGTGGACAGGGGTGTCACCCCTCCACTTT. This gives the protein CASSIEAGWTGVSPLHF.

V usage is TRBV18 and J usage is TRBJ1-1, with D possibly being TRBD1 (5 bases). V was cut by 6 bases and J by 8 bases, with 19 bases left in between. Germline loops: CDR1 KGHSH, CDR2 LQKENI. CDR3 size: 14 residues. CDR3 sequence (DNA): TGTGCCAGCTCTCGGGTTGATACAGGAACCGAAGCTTTCTTT. Translation gives CASSRVDTGTEAFF.

The rearrangement links TRBV3-1 (or the pseudogene TRBV3-2) to TRBJ1-1, with D possibly TRBD1 on 6 matching bases. This CDR3 comprises 13 residues. Trimming took 6 bases from V and 1 from J, leaving 9 bases between them. The V gene's germline CDR1 is LGHDT and CDR2 YNNKEL (reference sequence). CDR3 DNA: TGTGCCAGCAGACAGGGATCGAACACTGAAGCTTTCTTT. It yields the protein CASRQGSNTEAFF.